The 20 T cell receptor beta chains given below trace back to one sample, sequenced in a study of T cells in severe cutaneous drug reactions. The iRepertoire multiplex PCR system with TCR subtype-specific primers built both bulk and single-cell libraries. With the multiplex PCR reads reprocessed, TCRdb shows one record per CDR3 protein and no DNA. Found here are just over 20,000 distinct CDR3 sequences; the top ten clones hold under 8.5%. The donors had carbamazepine-induced Stevens-Johnson syndrome or toxic epidermal necrolysis. The sequenced sample was PBMCs. These receptors originate from a human donor with toxic epidermal necrolysis, a severe cutaneous drug reaction.

The V call is TRBV4-1, the J call TRBJ1-2; TCRdb outputs TRBD1, but without DNA this stays unchecked. The CDR3 has 17 residues. Germline CDR1 is MGHRA and CDR2 is YSYEKL. The CDR3 sequence: CASSQVTIRGLHYGYTF.

The chain is built from TRBV29-1 and TRBJ1-2; TCRdb's D gene call, TRBD1, goes unchecked for lack of DNA. Germline V gives CDR1 SQVTM, CDR2 ANQGSEA. CDR3 length equals 13 residues. This CDR3 reads CSVTGGETYGYTF.

The chain combines TRBV20-1 with TRBJ1-1; the TCRdb D gene call, TRBD1, has no DNA to confirm it. Germline lookup yields CDR1 DFQATT and CDR2 SNEGSKA (reference sequence). The CDR3 has 15 amino acids. CDR3 residues: CSASKGGTVNTEAFF.

The chain has TRBV29-1 and TRBJ2-7; TCRdb returns TRBD2, unconfirmable since there is no DNA. In germline, CDR1 is SQVTM, CDR2 ANQGSEA. This CDR3 is built from 15 residues. The CDR3 reads CSVDGGGGRGHEQYF.

The chain uses TRBV4-1 and TRBJ1-1; TCRdb designates TRBD1, a call that cannot be tested without DNA. The germline V gene encodes CDR1 MGHRA and CDR2 YSYEKL. This CDR3 has 12 amino acids. The CDR3 here is CASRDGGTEAFF.

This chain connects TRBV10-3 to TRBJ1-1; TCRdb lists TRBD1, though no DNA is available to test this call. The CDR3 runs 14 residues. Germline V lookup: CDR1 ENHRY, CDR2 SYGVKD. The CDR3: CAIRATGGDTEAFF.

This chain links TRBV29-1 with TRBJ2-7; lacking DNA, the TRBD1 call made by TCRdb goes unchecked. Germline-derived CDR1 and CDR2 are SQVTM and ANQGSEA. This CDR3 comprises 12 residues. CDR3 protein: CSVVPGGDEQYF.

The gene calls are TRBV2 and TRBJ1-5. Looked up from germline, CDR1 is SNHLY and CDR2 is FYNNEI. This CDR3 has 16 amino acids. CDR3 protein: CASSLSNLGSNQPQHF. The full variable domain, in which reference TRBV2 and TRBJ1-5 provide the parts outside the CDR3, is EPEVTQTPSHQVTQMGQEVILRCVPISNHLYFYWYRQILGQKVEFLVSFYNNEISEKSEIFDDQFSVERPDGSNFTLKIRSTKLEDSAMYFCASSLSNLGSNQPQHFGDGTRLSIL.

This clonotype is called medium-sized based on its frequency. The chain uses TRBV11-1 and TRBJ2-7; TCRdb's D gene call, TRBD1, goes unchecked for lack of DNA. This CDR3 spans 15 amino acids. CDR1 SGHAT and CDR2 FQDESV come from the germline V gene (reference sequence). The CDR3 reads CASSLDRGGSYEQYF.

The chain is built from TRBV6-2 or TRBV6-3 and TRBJ1-1; TCRdb's D gene call, TRBD1, goes unchecked for lack of DNA. Per germline, CDR1 MNHEY and CDR2 SVGEGT. The CDR3 extends over 15 amino acids. The CDR3 spells CASSTRDRVDTEAFF.

J is TRBJ2-2 and V is TRBV7-3; TCRdb calls TRBD1, which cannot be checked without DNA. Germline lookup yields CDR1 SGHTA and CDR2 FQGTGA. This CDR3 comprises 16 residues. The CDR3 sequence is CASSRDRGANTGELFF.

This clonotype is medium-sized (0.01 to 0.1%) by frequency. This chain joins TRBV29-1 and TRBJ2-7. This CDR3 is 12 amino acids long. CDR1 and CDR2 from the germline V gene are SQVTM and ANQGSEA. The CDR3 loop reads CSVVEVSYEQYF.

The chain couples TRBV28 to TRBJ2-7. There are 15 residues in the CDR3. Germline CDR1 MDHEN, CDR2 SYDVKM. CDR3 residues: CASSLVGKESYEQYF.

The chain is built from TRBV29-1 and TRBJ2-3. The CDR3 consists of 13 residues. CDR1 and CDR2 from the germline V gene are SQVTM and ANQGSEA. The CDR3 spells CSVWGGSTDTQYF.

The CDR3: CASKVTMNTEAFF. This chain links TRBV19 with TRBJ1-1. The V gene's germline CDR1 is LNHDA and CDR2 SQIVND (reference sequence). The CDR3 contains 13 residues.

The rearrangement uses TRBV5-8 and TRBJ2-1; TCRdb designates TRBD2, a call that cannot be tested without DNA. The germline V gene encodes CDR1 SGHTS and CDR2 YDEGEE. This CDR3 contains 18 residues. The CDR3 loop reads CASSLAQLAGRSYNEQFF.

The chain has TRBV25-1 and TRBJ2-5; no DNA is available, so the TRBD1 call from TCRdb remains unchecked. CDR1 and CDR2 (germline): MGHDK, SYGVNS. This CDR3 spans 12 amino acids. This CDR3 is CASSVGKETQYF. The variable domain in full, completed from reference TRBV25-1 and TRBJ2-5, reads EADIYQTPRYLVIGTGKKITLECSQTMGHDKMYWYQQDPGMELHLIHYSYGVNSTEKGDLSSESTVSRIRTEHFPLTLESARPSHTSQYLCASSVGKETQYFGPGTRLLVL.

This sequence joins TRBV4-3 and TRBJ2-1; the D gene TCRdb calls, TRBD2, cannot be checked with no DNA. The CDR3 length is 17 residues. Looked up from germline, CDR1 is LGHNA and CDR2 is YSLEER. CDR3 sequence reads: CASSQGISGRRLNEQFF.

V gene TRBV7-9 combines with J gene TRBJ2-5; the D gene TCRdb calls, TRBD2, cannot be checked with no DNA. The CDR3 spans 15 residues. Germline V gives CDR1 SEHNR, CDR2 FQNEAQ (reference sequence). The CDR3 is CASSFQTRREETQYF.

This chain uses TRBV6-1 with TRBJ2-7; the TCRdb call, TRBD2, lacks DNA for checking. CDR3 length: 16 residues. The germline gives CDR1 MNHNS, CDR2 SASEGT. CDR3 in amino acids: CASSEGLAENSYEQYF.